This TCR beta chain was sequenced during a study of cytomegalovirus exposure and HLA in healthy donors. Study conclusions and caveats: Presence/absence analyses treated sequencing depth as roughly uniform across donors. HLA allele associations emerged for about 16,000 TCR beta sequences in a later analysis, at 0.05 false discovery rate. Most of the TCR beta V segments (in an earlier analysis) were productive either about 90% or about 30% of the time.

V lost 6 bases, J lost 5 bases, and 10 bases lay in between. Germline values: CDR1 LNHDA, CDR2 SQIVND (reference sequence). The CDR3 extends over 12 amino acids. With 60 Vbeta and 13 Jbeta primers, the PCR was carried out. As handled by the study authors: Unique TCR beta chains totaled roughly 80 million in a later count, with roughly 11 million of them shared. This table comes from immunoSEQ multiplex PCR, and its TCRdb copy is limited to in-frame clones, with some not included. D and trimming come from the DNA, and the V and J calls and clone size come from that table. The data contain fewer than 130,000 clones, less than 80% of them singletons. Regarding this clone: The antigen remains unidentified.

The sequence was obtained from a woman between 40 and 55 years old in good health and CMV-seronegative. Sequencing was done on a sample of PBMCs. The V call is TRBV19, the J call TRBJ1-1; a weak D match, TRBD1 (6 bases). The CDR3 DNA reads TGTGCCAGTAGCGTCCAGGGGACTGAAGCTTTCTTT. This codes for CASSVQGTEAFF.